The sequence of this TCR beta chain was determined in a study of T cell changes during pregnancy in multiple sclerosis. Germline assignment: CDR1 MNHEY and CDR2 SVGAGI. Trimming cost V 4 bases and J 7 bases, with 19 bases left between them. This CDR3 region has 16 residues. TCRdb keeps only in-frame clones here, not all; method: immunoSEQ multiplex PCR. In the table there are some 30,000 clones, 80% to 90% of which are singletons. This TCR was sampled from a female donor with multiple sclerosis, enrolled in a pregnancy study. Here the sequenced sample was CD8+ T cells from peripheral blood mononuclear cells, taken in the third trimester of pregnancy. The chain couples TRBV6-5 to TRBJ1-4; a weak D match, TRBD1 (5 bases). The CDR3 sequence is CASSCECQGSREKLFF. CDR3 DNA: TGTGCCAGCAGTTGTGAATGTCAGGGCAGCCGTGAAAAACTGTTTTTT.